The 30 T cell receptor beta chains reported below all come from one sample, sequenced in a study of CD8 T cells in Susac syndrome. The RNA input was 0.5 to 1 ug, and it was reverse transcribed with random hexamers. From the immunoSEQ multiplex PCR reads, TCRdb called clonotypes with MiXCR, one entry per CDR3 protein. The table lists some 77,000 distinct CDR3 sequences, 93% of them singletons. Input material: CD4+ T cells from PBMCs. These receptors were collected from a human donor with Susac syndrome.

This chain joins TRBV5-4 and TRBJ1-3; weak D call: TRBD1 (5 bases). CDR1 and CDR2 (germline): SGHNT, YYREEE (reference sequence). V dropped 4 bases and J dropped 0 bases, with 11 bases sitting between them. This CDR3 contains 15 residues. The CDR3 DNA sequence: TGTGCCAGCAGCCTAGGGGCACACTCTGGAAACACCATATATTTT. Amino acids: CASSLGAHSGNTIYF.

The CDR3 DNA reads as TGTGCCAGCAGCCCGACAGGGGTTATCTACGAGCAGTACTTC. Protein sequence: CASSPTGVIYEQYF. The genes are TRBV14 and TRBJ2-7, with TRBD1 matching 8 bases. The CDR3 totals 14 residues. V lost 4 bases to trimming and J lost 3 bases; unmatched junction nucleotides: 5. Germline V lookup: CDR1 SGHDN, CDR2 FVKESK.

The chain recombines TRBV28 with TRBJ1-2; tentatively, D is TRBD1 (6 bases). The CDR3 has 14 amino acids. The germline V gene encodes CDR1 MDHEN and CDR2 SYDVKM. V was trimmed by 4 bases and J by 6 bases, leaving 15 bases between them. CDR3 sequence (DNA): TGTGCCAGCAGTTCTCCCGGGGGCTCAGATGGCTACACCTTC. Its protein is CASSSPGGSDGYTF.

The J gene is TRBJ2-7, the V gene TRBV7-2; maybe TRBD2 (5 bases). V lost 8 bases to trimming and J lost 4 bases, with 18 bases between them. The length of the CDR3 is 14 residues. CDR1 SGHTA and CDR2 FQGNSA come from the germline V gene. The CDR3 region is CASRDGRTGYEQYF. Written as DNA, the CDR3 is TGTGCCAGCCGAGACGGCAGGACGGGATACGAGCAGTACTTC. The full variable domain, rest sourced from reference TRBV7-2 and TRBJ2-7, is GAGVSQSPSNKVTEKGKDVELRCDPISGHTALYWYRQSLGQGLEFLIYFQGNSAPDKSGLPSDRFSAERTGGSVSTLTIQRTQQEDSAVYLCASRDGRTGYEQYFGPGTRLTVT.

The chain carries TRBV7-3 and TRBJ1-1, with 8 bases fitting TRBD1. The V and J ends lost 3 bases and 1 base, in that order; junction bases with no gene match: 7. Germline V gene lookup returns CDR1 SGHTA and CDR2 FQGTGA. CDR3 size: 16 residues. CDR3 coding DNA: TGTGCCAGCAGCTTGACAGGGGCGGGTGGGAACACTGAAGCTTTCTTT. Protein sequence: CASSLTGAGGNTEAFF. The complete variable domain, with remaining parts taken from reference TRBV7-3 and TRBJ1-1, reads GAGVSQTPSNKVTEKGKYVELRCDPISGHTALYWYRQSLGQGPEFLIYFQGTGAADDSGLPNDRFFAVRPEGSVSTLKIQRTERGDSAVYLCASSLTGAGGNTEAFFGQGTRLTVV.

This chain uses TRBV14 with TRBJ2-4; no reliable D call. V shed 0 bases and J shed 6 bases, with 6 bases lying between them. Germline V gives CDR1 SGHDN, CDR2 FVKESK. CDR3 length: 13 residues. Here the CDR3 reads CASSQDGRNIQYF. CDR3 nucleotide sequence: TGTGCCAGCAGCCAAGACGGGCGAAACATTCAGTACTTC.

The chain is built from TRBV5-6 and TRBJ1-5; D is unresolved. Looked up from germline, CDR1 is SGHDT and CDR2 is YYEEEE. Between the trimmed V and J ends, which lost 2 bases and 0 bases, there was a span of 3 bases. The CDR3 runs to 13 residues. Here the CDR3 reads CASSFSSNQPQHF. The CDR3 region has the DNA TGTGCCAGCAGCTTCAGTAGCAATCAGCCCCAGCATTTT.

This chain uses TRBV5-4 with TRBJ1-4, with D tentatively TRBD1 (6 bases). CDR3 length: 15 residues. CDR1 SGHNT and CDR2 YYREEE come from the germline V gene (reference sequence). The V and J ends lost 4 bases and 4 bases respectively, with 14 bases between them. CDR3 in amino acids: CASSLRTAGNEKLFF. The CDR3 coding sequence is TGTGCCAGCAGCCTACGGACAGCGGGTAATGAAAAACTGTTTTTT.

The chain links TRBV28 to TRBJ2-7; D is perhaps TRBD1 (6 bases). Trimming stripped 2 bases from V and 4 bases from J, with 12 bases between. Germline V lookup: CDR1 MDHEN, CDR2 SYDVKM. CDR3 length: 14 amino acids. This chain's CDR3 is CASSLGGTMYEQYF. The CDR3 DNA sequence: TGTGCCAGCAGTTTAGGGGGCACCATGTACGAGCAGTACTTC.

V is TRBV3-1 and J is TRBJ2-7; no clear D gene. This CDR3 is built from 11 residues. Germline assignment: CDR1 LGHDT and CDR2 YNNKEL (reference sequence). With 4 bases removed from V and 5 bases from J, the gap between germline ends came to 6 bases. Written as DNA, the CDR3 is TGTGCCAGCAGCCGCCGCGACGAGCAGTACTTC. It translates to CASSRRDEQYF.

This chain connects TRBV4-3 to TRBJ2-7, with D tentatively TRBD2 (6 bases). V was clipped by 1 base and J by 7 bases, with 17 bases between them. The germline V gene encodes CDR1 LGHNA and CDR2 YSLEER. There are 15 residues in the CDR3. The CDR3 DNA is TGCGCCAGCAGCCAAGTCCTGGCCGGGAGTTGGGAGCAGTACTTC. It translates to CASSQVLAGSWEQYF.

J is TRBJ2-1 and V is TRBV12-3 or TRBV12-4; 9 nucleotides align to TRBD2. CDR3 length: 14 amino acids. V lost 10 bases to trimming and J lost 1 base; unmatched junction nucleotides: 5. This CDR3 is CAIIAGESYNEQFF. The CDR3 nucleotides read TGTGCCATCATAGCGGGGGAGTCCTACAATGAGCAGTTCTTC.

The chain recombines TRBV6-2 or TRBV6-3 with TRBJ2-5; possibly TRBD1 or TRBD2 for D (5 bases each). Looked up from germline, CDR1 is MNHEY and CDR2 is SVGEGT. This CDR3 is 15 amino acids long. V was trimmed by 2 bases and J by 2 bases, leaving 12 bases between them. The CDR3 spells CASSYEGTPQETQYF. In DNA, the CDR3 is TGTGCCAGCAGTTACGAGGGGACCCCACAAGAGACCCAGTACTTC.

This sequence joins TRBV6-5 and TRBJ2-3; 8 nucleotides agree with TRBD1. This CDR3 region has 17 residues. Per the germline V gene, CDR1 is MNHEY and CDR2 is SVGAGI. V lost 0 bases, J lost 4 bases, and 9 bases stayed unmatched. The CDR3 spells CASSYSWTGMGADTQYF. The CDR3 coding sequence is TGTGCCAGCAGTTACTCTTGGACAGGGATGGGTGCAGATACGCAGTATTTT.

The CDR3 nucleotides read TGTGCCAGCAGTTACTCGGGACAAGCTCATGGCTACACCTTC. Translation: CASSYSGQAHGYTF. This sequence joins TRBV6-2 or TRBV6-3 and TRBJ1-2; possibly TRBD1 for D (6 bases). V was shortened by 0 bases and J by 6 bases, with 11 bases between the two germline ends. CDR1 MNHEY and CDR2 SVGEGT come from the germline V gene. The length of the CDR3 is 14 residues.

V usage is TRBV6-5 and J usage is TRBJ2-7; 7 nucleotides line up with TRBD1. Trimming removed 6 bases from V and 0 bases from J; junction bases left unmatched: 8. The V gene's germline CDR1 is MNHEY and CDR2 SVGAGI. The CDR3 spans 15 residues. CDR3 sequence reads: CASRLLTGDSYEQYF. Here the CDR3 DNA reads TGTGCCAGCAGGCTTTTAACAGGGGACTCCTACGAGCAGTACTTC.

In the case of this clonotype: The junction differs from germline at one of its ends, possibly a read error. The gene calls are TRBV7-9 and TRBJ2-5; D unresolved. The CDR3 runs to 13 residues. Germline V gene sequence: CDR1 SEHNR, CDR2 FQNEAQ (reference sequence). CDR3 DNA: TGTGCCAGCAGCTTAGTCACGGTGGGCGAAGTGAACTTC. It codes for CASSLVTVGEVNF.

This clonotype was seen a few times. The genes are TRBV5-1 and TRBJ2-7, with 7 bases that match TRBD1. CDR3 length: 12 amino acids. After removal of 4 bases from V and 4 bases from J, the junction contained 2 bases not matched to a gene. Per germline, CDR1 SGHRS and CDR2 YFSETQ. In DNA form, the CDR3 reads TGCGCCAGCAGCCACAGGGGTTACGAGCAGTACTTC. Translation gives CASSHRGYEQYF.

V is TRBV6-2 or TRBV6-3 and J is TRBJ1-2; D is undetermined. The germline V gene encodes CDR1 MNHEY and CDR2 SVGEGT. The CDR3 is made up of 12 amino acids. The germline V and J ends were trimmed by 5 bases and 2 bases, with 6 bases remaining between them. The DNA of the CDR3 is TGTGCCAGCAGTGAGAGAAACTATGGCTACACCTTC. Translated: CASSERNYGYTF.

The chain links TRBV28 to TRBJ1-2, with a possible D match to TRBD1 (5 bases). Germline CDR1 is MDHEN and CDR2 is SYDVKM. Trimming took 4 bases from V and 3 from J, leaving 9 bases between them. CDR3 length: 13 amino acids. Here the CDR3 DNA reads TGTGCCAGCAGTTCGACAGTACACTATGGCTACACCTTC. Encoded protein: CASSSTVHYGYTF.

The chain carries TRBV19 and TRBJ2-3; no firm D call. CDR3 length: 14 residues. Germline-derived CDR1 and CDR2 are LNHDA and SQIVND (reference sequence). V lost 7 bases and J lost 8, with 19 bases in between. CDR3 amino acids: CASTSATFSGTQYF. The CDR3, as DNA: TGTGCCAGTACGTCCGCGACGTTCTCGGGTACGCAGTATTTT.

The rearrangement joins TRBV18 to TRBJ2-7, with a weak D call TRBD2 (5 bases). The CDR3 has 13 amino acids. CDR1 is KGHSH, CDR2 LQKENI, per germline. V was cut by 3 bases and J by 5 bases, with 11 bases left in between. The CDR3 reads CASSPADGNEQYF. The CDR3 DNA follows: TGTGCCAGCTCACCCGCCGACGGGAACGAGCAGTACTTC.

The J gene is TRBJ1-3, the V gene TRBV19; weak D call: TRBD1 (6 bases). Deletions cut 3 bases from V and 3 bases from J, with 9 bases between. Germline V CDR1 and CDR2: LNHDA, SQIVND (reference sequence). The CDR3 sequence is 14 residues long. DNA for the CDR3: TGTGCCAGTAGTATCTCAGGGGTTGGAAACACCATATATTTT. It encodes CASSISGVGNTIYF.

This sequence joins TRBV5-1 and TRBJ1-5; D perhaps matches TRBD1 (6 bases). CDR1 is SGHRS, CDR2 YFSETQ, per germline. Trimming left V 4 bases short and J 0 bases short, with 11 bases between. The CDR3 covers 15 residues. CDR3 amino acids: CASSLQGYSNQPQHF. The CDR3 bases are TGCGCCAGCAGCCTACAGGGCTATAGCAATCAGCCCCAGCATTTT.

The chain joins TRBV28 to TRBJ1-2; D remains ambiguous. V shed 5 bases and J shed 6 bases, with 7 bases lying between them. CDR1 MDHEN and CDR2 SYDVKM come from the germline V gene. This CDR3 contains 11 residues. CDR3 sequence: CASSRTHGYTF. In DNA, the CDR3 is TGTGCCAGCAGTCGGACCCATGGCTACACCTTC.

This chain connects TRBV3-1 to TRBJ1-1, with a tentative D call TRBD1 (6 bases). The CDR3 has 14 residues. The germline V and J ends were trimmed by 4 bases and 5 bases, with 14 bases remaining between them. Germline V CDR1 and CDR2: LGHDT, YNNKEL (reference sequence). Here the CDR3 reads CASSLAGVGTEAFF. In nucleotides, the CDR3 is TGTGCCAGCAGCCTAGCAGGGGTGGGAACTGAAGCTTTCTTT.

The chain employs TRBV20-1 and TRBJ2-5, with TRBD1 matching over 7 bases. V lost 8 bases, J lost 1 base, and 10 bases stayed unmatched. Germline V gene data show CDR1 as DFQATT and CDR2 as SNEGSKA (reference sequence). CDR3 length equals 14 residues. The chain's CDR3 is CSIRGNRGQETQYF. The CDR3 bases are TGCAGTATAAGAGGGAACAGGGGCCAAGAGACCCAGTACTTC.

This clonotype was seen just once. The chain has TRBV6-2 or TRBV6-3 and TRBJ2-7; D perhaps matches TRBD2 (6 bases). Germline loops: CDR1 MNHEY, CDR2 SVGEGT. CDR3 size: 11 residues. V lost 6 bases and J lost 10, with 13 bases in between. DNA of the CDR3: TGTGCCAGCAGAGACCCGGGGGAACAGTACTTC. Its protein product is CASRDPGEQYF.

The CDR3 nucleotides read TGCAGAGATGTACTAGCGGGGCGCACAGATACGCAGTATTTT. It codes for CRDVLAGRTDTQYF. The chain couples TRBV29-1 to TRBJ2-3, with 10 positions matching TRBD2. The CDR3 length is 14 residues. Per germline, CDR1 SQVTM and CDR2 ANQGSEA.

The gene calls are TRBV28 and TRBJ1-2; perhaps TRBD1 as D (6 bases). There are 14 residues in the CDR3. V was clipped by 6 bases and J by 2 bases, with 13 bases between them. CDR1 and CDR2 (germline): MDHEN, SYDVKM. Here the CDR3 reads CASSGNQGNYGYTF. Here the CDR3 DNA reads TGTGCCAGCAGCGGGAATCAGGGGAACTATGGCTACACCTTC.